Following are 30 T cell receptor beta chains from one sample sequenced in a study of shared clonotypes between healthy human individuals. Sequenced by immunoSEQ multiplex PCR; TCRdb stores in-frame clones only, minus some. The sample holds roughly 890,000 clones; about 91% are singletons and the top ten take 20% to 30%. The naive CD8 population came from CD45RO-negative cells selected for CCR7, without terminally differentiated effector memory CD45RA+ cells. Sequenced material: naive CD8+ T cells sorted from blood. The receptor source for this set is a young man in good health.

The gene calls are TRBV2 and TRBJ2-5; 12 bases are a match to TRBD2. Trimming took 8 bases from V and 2 from J; bases not matched to a gene: 3. This CDR3 is built from 14 residues. CDR1 SNHLY and CDR2 FYNNEI come from the germline V gene. CDR3 in amino acids: CASVGTSGQETQYF. The CDR3 region has the DNA TGTGCCAGCGTTGGGACTAGCGGGCAAGAGACCCAGTACTTC.

The DNA of the CDR3 is TGTGCCAGCAGTGTCCGGGACAGGGCCACAGATACGCAGTATTTT. It yields the protein CASSVRDRATDTQYF. The genes are TRBV27 and TRBJ2-3; 9 bases align to TRBD1. Trimming removed 5 bases from V and 2 bases from J; junction bases left unmatched: 5. CDR1 and CDR2 (germline): MNHEY, SMNVEV (reference sequence). The CDR3 contains 15 residues.

The chain employs TRBV27 and TRBJ1-2, with D perhaps matching TRBD1 (6 bases). CDR1 and CDR2 from the germline V gene are MNHEY and SMNVEV (reference sequence). V lost 5 bases, J lost 0 bases, and 16 bases lay in between. The CDR3 runs 16 residues. In DNA form, the CDR3 reads TGTGCCAGCAGTCCCCGGGACACAAGTTCTAACTATGGCTACACCTTC. Translating it yields CASSPRDTSSNYGYTF.

This chain links TRBV27 with TRBJ1-5; D ambiguous. This CDR3 is built from 11 residues. The ends were cut back, 8 bases at V and 5 bases at J, with 7 bases in the middle. Germline V gives CDR1 MNHEY, CDR2 SMNVEV (reference sequence). CDR3 in amino acids: CASGTYQPQHF. CDR3 nucleotide sequence: TGTGCCAGCGGAACTTATCAGCCCCAGCATTTT.

The chain uses TRBV19 and TRBJ2-1, with 7 bases identical to TRBD2. The trim removed 7 bases at V and 6 bases at J, leaving 6 bases unmatched. Germline-derived CDR1 and CDR2 are LNHDA and SQIVND (reference sequence). The CDR3 extends over 13 amino acids. CDR3: CASTGWEGNEQFF. For the CDR3, the DNA is TGTGCCAGTACCGGGTGGGAGGGCAATGAGCAGTTCTTC.

The chain has TRBV15 and TRBJ2-1; D uncertain. CDR1 LNHNV and CDR2 YYDKDF come from the germline V gene (reference sequence). This CDR3 comprises 12 residues. V was clipped by 5 bases and J by 8 bases, with 10 bases between them. CDR3 sequence: CATSRLGYEQFF. The CDR3 DNA follows: TGTGCCACCAGCCGCTTAGGGTATGAGCAGTTCTTC.

The chain couples TRBV28 to TRBJ2-1; TRBD1 is a possible D gene (5 bases). Germline V lookup: CDR1 MDHEN, CDR2 SYDVKM. V lost 3 bases, J lost 4 bases, and 10 bases lay in between. The CDR3 length is 14 residues. CDR3 loop: CASSLTARYNEQFF. The CDR3, as DNA: TGTGCCAGCAGTTTGACAGCCCGTTACAATGAGCAGTTCTTC.

This chain links TRBV28 with TRBJ2-5; D unresolved. V was shortened by 2 bases and J by 4 bases, with 29 bases between the two germline ends. Germline assignment: CDR1 MDHEN and CDR2 SYDVKM. The CDR3 totals 20 residues. For the CDR3, the DNA is TGTGCCAGCAGTTTAAGGTTCCTAGGTTTAGGGTCTCGGGCTGGAGAGACCCAGTACTTC. Its translation is CASSLRFLGLGSRAGETQYF.

The V and J genes are TRBV9 and TRBJ1-1, with D tentatively TRBD1 (6 bases). The CDR3 covers 14 residues. Trimming cost V 3 bases and J 0 bases, with 9 bases left between them. Germline V gives CDR1 SGDLS, CDR2 YYNGEE. The CDR3 nucleotides read TGTGCCAGCAGCGACACAGGGATGAACACTGAAGCTTTCTTT. Protein sequence: CASSDTGMNTEAFF.

This chain uses TRBV27 with TRBJ2-1; perhaps D is TRBD1 or TRBD2 (5 bases each). This CDR3 comprises 15 residues. The germline V gene encodes CDR1 MNHEY and CDR2 SMNVEV (reference sequence). The V gene lost 6 bases and the J gene lost 4 bases, with 16 bases spanning the gap. The CDR3 reads CASSPRERRYNEQFF. The CDR3 bases are TGTGCCAGCAGCCCCAGGGAGAGACGTTACAATGAGCAGTTCTTC.

This chain connects TRBV4-1 to TRBJ2-1; D possibly corresponds to TRBD2 (5 bases). V lost 3 bases and J 4 bases, leaving 7 bases between the germline ends. The CDR3 totals 13 residues. Germline values: CDR1 MGHRA, CDR2 YSYEKL. This CDR3 reads CASSQPGYNEQFF. CDR3 sequence (DNA): TGCGCCAGCAGCCAGCCGGGGTACAATGAGCAGTTCTTC.

The gene calls are TRBV19 and TRBJ2-3; 12 bases match TRBD2. Unmatched junction bases numbered 7, after V lost 3 bases and J lost 3 bases. The CDR3 extends over 17 amino acids. CDR1 and CDR2 (germline): LNHDA, SQIVND (reference sequence). CDR3 nucleotide sequence: TGTGCCAGTAGTATTTCTAGCGGGAGGGGGAGGACAGATACGCAGTATTTT. It yields the protein CASSISSGRGRTDTQYF.

The chain couples TRBV6-6 to TRBJ2-7, with D tentatively TRBD1 or TRBD2 (6 bases each). Per germline, CDR1 MNHNY and CDR2 SVGAGI (reference sequence). The CDR3 runs 15 residues. Trimming took off 5 bases at V and 6 bases at J, with 20 bases between the two ends. The CDR3 protein is CASSQRGAGWGEQYF. CDR3 coding DNA: TGTGCCAGCAGTCAAAGGGGGGCAGGTTGGGGCGAGCAGTACTTC.

V usage is TRBV19 and J usage is TRBJ2-1; no clear D. V lost 7 bases and J lost 8, with 18 bases in between. The length of the CDR3 is 14 residues. Looked up from germline, CDR1 is LNHDA and CDR2 is SQIVND (reference sequence). The CDR3 sequence is CASNVFSRADEQFF. The DNA for the CDR3 is TGTGCCAGTAACGTATTTAGTAGGGCCGATGAGCAGTTCTTC.

This chain links TRBV7-9 with TRBJ2-7, with 13 bases lining up with TRBD2. CDR3 size: 18 residues. From germline, CDR1 is SEHNR and CDR2 FQNEAQ (reference sequence). Losses at the gene ends were 5 bases for V and 2 bases for J; bases not matched to a gene: 12. CDR3 in DNA: TGTGCCAGCAGCCCGGAATACGGTGGACTAGCGGGAGCCTACGAGCAGTACTTC. This encodes CASSPEYGGLAGAYEQYF.

The rearrangement uses TRBV14 and TRBJ2-1, with 7 bases lining up with TRBD1. With 2 bases clipped from V and 5 bases from J, the junction kept 9 bases outside the gene matches. Germline-derived CDR1 and CDR2 are SGHDN and FVKESK. The CDR3 totals 16 residues. Written as DNA, the CDR3 is TGTGCCAGCAGCCAAATAGGGACAGTGGCACACAATGAGCAGTTCTTC. It specifies CASSQIGTVAHNEQFF.

The rearrangement links TRBV9 to TRBJ2-1; 7 bases match TRBD2. CDR1 is SGDLS and CDR2 is YYNGEE in the germline V gene. This CDR3 comprises 15 residues. The ends lost 3 bases at V and 4 bases at J; junction bases unmatched: 7. CDR3 bases: TGTGCCAGCAGCGGGACTAGGGTCAAGTACAATGAGCAGTTCTTC. This translates into CASSGTRVKYNEQFF.

The chain uses TRBV29-1 and TRBJ2-7; D may match TRBD1 or TRBD2 (5 bases each). CDR3 size: 15 residues. CDR1 SQVTM and CDR2 ANQGSEA come from the germline V gene. Trimming shortened V by 6 bases and J by 2 bases, and 20 bases separated the two germline ends. For the CDR3, the DNA is TGCAGCGTAGAAAAGAACCGGGACGGAGCCTACGAGCAGTACTTC. Translated: CSVEKNRDGAYEQYF.

This chain connects TRBV21-1 to TRBJ2-3; the table's D call TRBD2 went unverified against the DNA. TRBV21-1 is a pseudogene locus. The length of the CDR3 is 14 residues. The DNA of the CDR3 is TGTGCCAGCACTCTCGGGGGAAGCACAGATACGCAGTATTTT. This translates into CASTLGGSTDTQYF.

As concerns this clone: The junction and the germline gene differ at one end; a read error may be behind it. The V call is TRBV25-1, the J call TRBJ2-1; 7 positions match TRBD2. The CDR3 contains 14 residues. Germline V gene lookup returns CDR1 MGHDK and CDR2 SYGVNS. CDR3 in amino acids: CAGSESGGSHEQFF. The CDR3 nucleotides read TGTGCCGGCAGTGAAAGTGGCGGGAGTCATGAGCAGTTCTTC.

The chain carries TRBV2 and TRBJ2-3; 12 nucleotides line up with TRBD2. J lost 2 bases, V lost 7 bases, and 7 bases had no gene match. The CDR3 is 16 amino acids. From germline, CDR1 is SNHLY and CDR2 FYNNEI. CDR3 region: CASKPLAGGPTDTQYF. As DNA, the CDR3 is TGTGCCAGCAAACCTCTAGCGGGAGGGCCCACAGATACGCAGTATTTT.

For this clone: At the DNA level, this CDR3 is encoded by other sequences in the same sample as well. The V and J genes are TRBV27 and TRBJ2-7; 8 nucleotides line up with TRBD2. Germline CDR1 reads MNHEY; CDR2 reads SMNVEV (reference sequence). The CDR3 length is 13 residues. V shed 3 bases, J shed 3 bases, and the junction held 1 base outside the gene matches. The CDR3 DNA is TGTGCCAGCAGTTTTGGGACTAGCTACGAGCAGTACTTC. It encodes CASSFGTSYEQYF.

The rearrangement uses TRBV19 and TRBJ2-1; 12 nucleotides agree with TRBD2. V trimming: 3 bases; J trimming: 8 bases; junction bases outside the gene matches: 8. CDR1 LNHDA and CDR2 SQIVND come from the germline V gene (reference sequence). This CDR3 contains 16 residues. The DNA for the CDR3 is TGTGCCAGTAGTATCCATCCTAGCGGGAGGGTGTATGAGCAGTTCTTC. This gives the protein CASSIHPSGRVYEQFF.

This chain links TRBV2 with TRBJ2-3; D may be TRBD1 (6 bases). Germline V CDR1 and CDR2: SNHLY, FYNNEI. V was shortened by 6 bases and J by 5 bases, with 21 bases between the two germline ends. CDR3 length: 16 amino acids. The CDR3 loop reads CASSAPGASPVDTQYF. DNA for the CDR3: TGTGCCAGCAGCGCTCCAGGGGCCTCTCCTGTAGATACGCAGTATTTT.

The chain combines TRBV7-9 with TRBJ2-1, with D unresolved. V was trimmed by 5 bases and J by 2 bases, leaving 22 bases between them. This CDR3 contains 18 residues. Germline V lookup: CDR1 SEHNR, CDR2 FQNEAQ (reference sequence). CDR3 bases: TGTGCCAGCAGCCCTCGGCCGGGTGATCAGGATACCTACAATGAGCAGTTCTTC. It codes for CASSPRPGDQDTYNEQFF.

The V call is TRBV7-9, the J call TRBJ2-5; TRBD1 aligns across 7 bases. The ends lost 4 bases at V and 12 bases at J; junction bases unmatched: 5. The CDR3 has 11 residues. Germline lookup yields CDR1 SEHNR and CDR2 FQNEAQ (reference sequence). The CDR3 spells CASSWGQIKYF. The CDR3, as DNA: TGTGCCAGCAGCTGGGGACAGATAAAGTACTTC.

The chain employs TRBV20-1 and TRBJ1-1; D not resolved. Trimming removed 2 bases at V and 4 bases at J, with 5 bases between. This CDR3 contains 11 residues. The germline V gene has CDR1 DFQATT and CDR2 SNEGSKA (reference sequence). CDR3 DNA sequence: TGCAGTGCTAGACAAATCACTGAAGCTTTCTTT. It is translated as CSARQITEAFF.

The chain combines TRBV28 with TRBJ1-1; no definite D call. CDR3 length: 13 residues. Trimming pared 6 bases from V and 4 bases from J, leaving 12 bases between. The V gene's germline CDR1 is MDHEN and CDR2 SYDVKM. The CDR3 DNA reads as TGTGCCAGCAGGATGGAGAGGACCACTGAAGCTTTCTTT. Translating gives CASRMERTTEAFF. Combining the CDR3 with reference TRBV28 and TRBJ1-1 gives the whole variable domain DVKVTQSSRYLVKRTGEKVFLECVQDMDHENMFWYRQDPGLGLRLIYFSYDVKMKEKGDIPEGYSVSREKKERFSLILESASTNQTSMYLCASRMERTTEAFFGQGTRLTVV.

CDR3 DNA: TGTGCCAGCAGCTTGAGACAGGGAACTGGGGCCAACGTCCTGACTTTC. Translated, it gives CASSLRQGTGANVLTF. This rearrangement joins TRBV7-8 to TRBJ2-6, with TRBD1 matching 7 bases. The CDR3 has 16 amino acids. Losses at the gene ends were 3 bases for V and 2 bases for J; bases not matched to a gene: 4. CDR1 SGHVS and CDR2 FQNEAQ come from the germline V gene.

The chain joins TRBV11-1 to TRBJ1-1; D is perhaps TRBD1 (6 bases). CDR3 length: 14 residues. The V gene lost 5 bases and the J gene lost 3 bases, with 13 bases spanning the gap. The germline CDR1 and CDR2 sequences are SGHAT and FQDESV (reference sequence). CDR3 bases: TGTGCCAGCAGCCCTGGACAGATTTACACTGAAGCTTTCTTT. It is translated as CASSPGQIYTEAFF.